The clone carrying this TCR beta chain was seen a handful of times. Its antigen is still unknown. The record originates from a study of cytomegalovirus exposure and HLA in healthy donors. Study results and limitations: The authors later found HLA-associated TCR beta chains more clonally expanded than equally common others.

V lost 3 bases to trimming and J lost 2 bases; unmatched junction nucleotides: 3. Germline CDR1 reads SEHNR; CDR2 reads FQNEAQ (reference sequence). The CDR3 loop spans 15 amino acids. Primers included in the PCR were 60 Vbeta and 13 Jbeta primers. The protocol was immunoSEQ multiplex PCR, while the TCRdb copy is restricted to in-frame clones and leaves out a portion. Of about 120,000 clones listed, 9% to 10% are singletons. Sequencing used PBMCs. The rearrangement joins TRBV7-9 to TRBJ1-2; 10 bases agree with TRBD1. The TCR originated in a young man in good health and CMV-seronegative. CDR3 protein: CASSLGTGVNYGYTF. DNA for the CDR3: TGTGCCAGCAGCTTGGGGACAGGGGTAAACTATGGCTACACCTTC.